The clone carrying this TCR beta chain was seen a handful of times. Its antigen is not known. TCRdb re-analysed the 5' RACE reads in MiXCR, keeping a single row per CDR3 protein. The table lists approximately 350,000 distinct CDR3 sequences, 13% of them singletons, with 20% to 25% in the top ten. Germline values: CDR1 SGHTA, CDR2 FQGNSA. V was cut by 5 bases and J by 6 bases, with 10 bases left in between. The CDR3 runs 12 residues. The sample is drawn from a study of T-cell memory formation after mild COVID-19. Whole-study findings and limits: Contracting CD4+ clones were located mainly in CM and EM, and CD8+ clones in EMRA. There was no confirmation that second-wave clones peaking on day 37 were SARS-CoV-2 specific.

The chain links TRBV7-2 to TRBJ1-2; D is unclear. Sample: PBMCs or a T cell subset sorted from them (not recorded which). The clonotype comes from a man aged 18 to 30 who had mild COVID-19 (a few samples of this study predate the infection). Cell type and time point are not known. The chain's CDR3 is CASSTRRDGYTF. CDR3 DNA: TGTGCCAGCAGCACGCGGAGGGATGGCTACACCTTC.